What follows are 23 T cell receptor beta chains derived from one specimen sequenced in a study of blood T cell repertoires in COVID-19. Some clones are missing from TCRdb's copy, which holds only in-frame ones; the method was immunoSEQ multiplex PCR. The sample consists of 160,000 or so clones, approximately 79% of them appearing once. Sequencing was performed on peripheral blood. These receptors all stem from a woman of 80 years or more with acute or convalescent COVID-19.

This sequence joins TRBV5-5 and TRBJ2-3, with 12 bases lining up with TRBD2. CDR1 is SGHKS and CDR2 is YYEKEE in the germline V gene (reference sequence). V lost 4 bases to trimming and J lost 2 bases; unmatched junction nucleotides: 5. The CDR3 covers 16 residues. This chain's CDR3 is CASSSGLAGPTDTQYF. The CDR3 DNA is TGTGCCAGCAGCAGCGGACTAGCGGGACCCACAGATACGCAGTATTTT.

The chain joins TRBV5-6 to TRBJ2-4; the match to TRBD2 covers 8 bases. From germline, CDR1 is SGHDT and CDR2 YYEEEE. The CDR3 sequence is 15 residues long. V gave up 3 bases and J gave up 3 bases; unmatched junction bases: 5. The CDR3 DNA reads as TGTGCCAGCAGCTCATTAGCGGGACTCAAAAACATTCAGTACTTC. It is translated as CASSSLAGLKNIQYF.

The gene calls are TRBV27 and TRBJ2-7, with TRBD1 matching 11 bases. CDR1 and CDR2 (germline): MNHEY, SMNVEV (reference sequence). The CDR3 runs 14 residues. The V and J ends lost 5 bases and 2 bases, in that order; junction bases with no gene match: 2. The CDR3 nucleotides are TGTGCCAGCAGTGTGGACAGGGGGCCCTACGAGCAGTACTTC. Its protein product is CASSVDRGPYEQYF.

This rearrangement joins TRBV5-1 to TRBJ1-1; tentative D call: TRBD1 (5 bases). The ends were cut back, 3 bases at V and 3 bases at J, with 15 bases in the middle. There are 15 residues in the CDR3. CDR1 and CDR2 (germline): SGHRS, YFSETQ. DNA for the CDR3: TGCGCCAGCAGCTGGGGGGACCGAGGACACACTGAAGCTTTCTTT. Translated: CASSWGDRGHTEAFF.

The genes are TRBV7-2 and TRBJ2-3; 7 bases align to TRBD2. Germline CDR1 is SGHTA and CDR2 is FQGNSA. The CDR3 contains 16 residues. J gave up 0 bases and V 3 bases, and 6 bases lay outside the gene matches. This chain's CDR3 is CASSLGLAESTDTQYF. CDR3 coding DNA: TGTGCCAGCAGCTTGGGGCTAGCGGAGAGCACAGATACGCAGTATTTT. Full variable domain (missing parts from reference TRBV7-2 and TRBJ2-3): GAGVSQSPSNKVTEKGKDVELRCDPISGHTALYWYRQSLGQGLEFLIYFQGNSAPDKSGLPSDRFSAERTGGSVSTLTIQRTQQEDSAVYLCASSLGLAESTDTQYFGPGTRLTVL.

This sequence joins TRBV5-1 and TRBJ2-7, with 9 bases that match TRBD2. The length of the CDR3 is 15 residues. V shed 0 bases, J shed 6 bases, and the junction held 7 bases outside the gene matches. Germline V CDR1 and CDR2: SGHRS, YFSETQ. CDR3 bases: TGCGCCAGCAGCTTGGCTAGCGGGATCATATCCGAGCAGTACTTC. This gives the protein CASSLASGIISEQYF.

This chain connects TRBV5-1 to TRBJ1-5, with 7 bases fitting TRBD1. Germline V gene sequence: CDR1 SGHRS, CDR2 YFSETQ. This CDR3 is 16 amino acids long. The junction had 9 bases not matched to a gene; V was cut back by 3 bases and J by 3 bases. CDR3 sequence: CASSSGGPGSNQPQHF. The DNA for the CDR3 is TGCGCCAGCAGCTCAGGGGGGCCAGGCTCCAATCAGCCCCAGCATTTT.

The chain links TRBV6-7 to TRBJ1-6; TRBD1 aligns across 7 bases. TRBV6-7 is an ORF for which the function is uncertain. The CDR3 runs to 16 residues. V was pared by 8 bases and J by 7 bases, with 14 bases of the junction left unmatched. The CDR3: CASFAGGPRTNSPLHF. CDR3 sequence (DNA): TGTGCCAGCTTTGCAGGGGGGCCTCGGACGAATTCACCCCTCCACTTT.

The rearrangement joins TRBV12-5 to TRBJ1-1; 7 bases map to TRBD1. Germline lookup yields CDR1 LGHNT and CDR2 FRNRAP. Germline trimming cut 8 bases from V and 0 bases from J; bases unmatched to any gene: 21. The CDR3 has 19 amino acids. CDR3 protein: CASKRIRGVTPRLNTEAFF. In DNA form, the CDR3 reads TGTGCTAGTAAACGTATCAGGGGGGTGACCCCCCGGTTGAACACTGAAGCTTTCTTT.

This rearrangement joins TRBV5-6 to TRBJ1-2, with 8 bases fitting TRBD1. J was trimmed by 2 bases and V by 6 bases; bases with no gene match: 3. Germline V gene lookup returns CDR1 SGHDT and CDR2 YYEEEE. CDR3 size: 13 residues. Here the CDR3 DNA reads TGTGCCAGCACCCGACAGGGGAACTATGGCTACACCTTC. This codes for CASTRQGNYGYTF. Looking up the rest from reference TRBV5-6 and TRBJ1-2 gives the full variable domain: DAGVTQSPTHLIKTRGQQVTLRCSPKSGHDTVSWYQQALGQGPQFIFQYYEEEERQRGNFPDRFSGHQFPNYSSELNVNALLLGDSALYLCASTRQGNYGYTFGSGTRLTVV.

The CDR3, as DNA: TGCGCCAGCAGCATTTCAGGGGACCGCACAGATACGCAGTATTTT. Its protein product is CASSISGDRTDTQYF. V and J are TRBV5-1 and TRBJ2-3, with D perhaps matching TRBD1 (6 bases). The CDR3 is 15 amino acids. Germline values: CDR1 SGHRS, CDR2 YFSETQ. V was shortened by 4 bases and J by 1 base, with 13 bases between the two germline ends.

The chain uses TRBV24-1 and TRBJ1-6, with D tentatively TRBD1 (5 bases). Per germline, CDR1 KGHDR and CDR2 SFDVKD. V lost 4 bases, J lost 0 bases, and 12 bases lay in between. The CDR3 is 17 amino acids. DNA of the CDR3: TGTGCCACCAGTGAATCCTACAGGAACTCCTATAATTCACCCCTCCACTTT. Translating it yields CATSESYRNSYNSPLHF.

The DNA for the CDR3 is TGTGCCAGCAGCTTTCTCGGGGGCACCGGGGAGCTGTTTTTT. Translation: CASSFLGGTGELFF. The chain has TRBV7-9 and TRBJ2-2; D is perhaps TRBD2 (6 bases). The V gene lost 3 bases and the J gene lost 4 bases, with 9 bases spanning the gap. This CDR3 comprises 14 residues. The V gene's germline CDR1 is SEHNR and CDR2 FQNEAQ (reference sequence). Full variable domain (outside the CDR3, taken from reference TRBV7-9 and TRBJ2-2): DTGVSQNPRHKITKRGQNVTFRCDPISEHNRLYWYRQTLGQGPEFLTYFQNEAQLEKSRLLSDRFSAERPKGSFSTLEIQRTEQGDSAMYLCASSFLGGTGELFFGEGSRLTVL.

V is TRBV9 and J is TRBJ2-7; tentatively, D is TRBD2 (6 bases). The germline V gene encodes CDR1 SGDLS and CDR2 YYNGEE. The V gene lost 3 bases and the J gene lost 0 bases, with 19 bases spanning the gap. This CDR3 has 17 residues. The CDR3 DNA follows: TGTGCCAGCAGCGCCACACCTCAGCTAGCGATCTCCTACGAGCAGTACTTC. Translation: CASSATPQLAISYEQYF. The variable domain in full, with the rest retrieved from reference TRBV9 and TRBJ2-7, is DSGVTQTPKHLITATGQRVTLRCSPRSGDLSVYWYQQSLDQGLQFLIQYYNGEERAKGNILERFSAQQFPDLHSELNLSSLELGDSALYFCASSATPQLAISYEQYFGPGTRLTVT.

The CDR3 nucleotides read TGTGCCAGCAGCCAAAGAGGTGGTATAATGAACACTGAAGCTTTCTTT. Its translation is CASSQRGGIMNTEAFF. The chain couples TRBV7-2 to TRBJ1-1; no clear D gene. This CDR3 comprises 16 residues. Germline V gives CDR1 SGHTA, CDR2 FQGNSA. Between the trimmed V and J ends, which lost 5 bases and 0 bases, there was a span of 16 bases. Looking up the rest from reference TRBV7-2 and TRBJ1-1 gives the full variable domain: GAGVSQSPSNKVTEKGKDVELRCDPISGHTALYWYRQSLGQGLEFLIYFQGNSAPDKSGLPSDRFSAERTGGSVSTLTIQRTQQEDSAVYLCASSQRGGIMNTEAFFGQGTRLTVV.

The rearrangement uses TRBV29-1 and TRBJ1-1; tentatively, D is TRBD1 (5 bases). Trimming left V 7 bases short and J 4 bases short, with 16 bases between. This CDR3 is built from 13 residues. CDR1 is SQVTM, CDR2 ANQGSEA, per germline. CDR3 nucleotide sequence: TGCAGCGCTCTTCTAGGGGAAGGCACTGAAGCTTTCTTT. It is translated as CSALLGEGTEAFF.

The V and J genes are TRBV5-1 and TRBJ1-3, with D possibly matching TRBD1 (5 bases). V lost 6 bases, J lost 5 bases, and 18 bases lay in between. Germline lookup yields CDR1 SGHRS and CDR2 YFSETQ. The CDR3 has 15 residues. DNA of the CDR3: TGCGCCAGCACCAACGGGGCAGGGACTCGAAACACCATATATTTT. Translated: CASTNGAGTRNTIYF.

V is TRBV5-4 and J is TRBJ1-6; 10 nucleotides line up with TRBD1. Looked up from germline, CDR1 is SGHNT and CDR2 is YYREEE (reference sequence). This CDR3 has 14 residues. V lost 5 bases and J lost 9; bases outside the gene matches: 5. This CDR3 reads CASSRDRGSSPLHF. The DNA of the CDR3 is TGTGCCAGCAGTCGGGACAGGGGATCTTCACCCCTCCACTTT.

This clone was seen only a few times. The rearrangement links TRBV2 to TRBJ2-2, with 7 bases identical to TRBD2. The CDR3 is 15 amino acids. Per the germline V gene, CDR1 is SNHLY and CDR2 is FYNNEI. The J segment lost 1 base and the V segment lost 3 bases, leaving 2 bases of the junction unmatched. DNA of the CDR3: TGTGCCAGCAGTGACACGGGAGGGAACACCGGGGAGCTGTTTTTT. Protein product: CASSDTGGNTGELFF.

J is TRBJ2-7 and V is TRBV7-8, with 12 bases fitting TRBD2. Trimming took 4 bases from V and 2 from J; bases not matched to a gene: 3. Per the germline V gene, CDR1 is SGHVS and CDR2 is FQNEAQ. The CDR3 loop spans 15 amino acids. The CDR3 DNA reads as TGTGCCAGCAGCTCCTCTAGCGGGGGGGCCTACGAGCAGTACTTC. This gives the protein CASSSSSGGAYEQYF.

This rearrangement joins TRBV19 to TRBJ2-1; D perhaps matches TRBD1 (6 bases). The CDR3 contains 15 residues. Per the germline V gene, CDR1 is LNHDA and CDR2 is SQIVND (reference sequence). V lost 1 base and J lost 7, with 14 bases in between. The DNA for the CDR3 is TGTGCCAGTAGTATAGGGGGGACACATTCAAATGAGCAGTTCTTC. It encodes CASSIGGTHSNEQFF.

The rearrangement links TRBV7-9 to TRBJ1-2; 7 bases are shared with TRBD1. CDR1 and CDR2 from the germline V gene are SEHNR and FQNEAQ (reference sequence). The CDR3 has 14 amino acids. The ends lost 5 bases at V and 4 bases at J; junction bases unmatched: 7. The CDR3 sequence: CASSADRVLYGYTF. In DNA form, the CDR3 reads TGTGCCAGCAGCGCCGACAGGGTCCTCTATGGCTACACCTTC.

The V call is TRBV28, the J call TRBJ1-2; 9 bases fit TRBD1. The CDR3 is made up of 13 amino acids. CDR1 and CDR2 (germline): MDHEN, SYDVKM. V lost 6 bases, J lost 4 bases, and 3 bases stayed unmatched. CDR3 coding DNA: TGTGCCAGCAGGAAACAGGGGGCCTATGGCTACACCTTC. Translation: CASRKQGAYGYTF.